This T cell receptor beta chain was recovered during a study of blood T cell repertoires in COVID-19 (dated by TCRdb to the early 2020s). Regarding the research as a whole: Samples covering the acute and convalescent phases of COVID-19 were provided by collaborators in the United States, Italy and Spain. The material from the prospective study consisted of cDNA or gDNA derived from T cells, B-cell-depleted T cells, or PBMCs. Subjects who had been exposed to COVID-19, were actively infected with it, or had recovered from it provided the deeply sampled blood TCRbeta repertoires that made up the dataset. The repertoires were released in a freely available public database intended as a resource for research on the immune response to SARS-CoV-2. Samples were obtained from the ongoing ImmuneRACE study (first 160 participants) and from 1,254 subjects provided by 6 global collaborators. Sample metadata almost always included a de-identified subject ID, COVID-19 status, age in years and sex. HLA class I and class II types, where available, came from metadata supplied by the sample provider rather than from assay-based typing.

The research as a whole found: Clinical and demographic metadata were provided uncurated, with the amount varying by source and participant.

Turning to this clone: This clone's antigen is unknown. There are no base qualities to consult, and no much larger clone falls within one base.

TCRbeta CDR3 regions were amplified from genomic DNA using the immunoSEQ Assay, a bias-controlled multiplex PCR. Turning to the authors' computational methods: The number of nucleated cells in each sample was estimated by amplification of reference gene primers within the assay. To quantify the absolute abundance of each unique TCRbeta CDR3 rearrangement, sequence reads were collapsed and filtered. Productive Simpson clonality was computed per sample as the square root of Simpson's diversity index over productive rearrangements. TCRdb re-hosts the immuneACCESS table, in-frame sequences only. Its copies lack some clones; in the studies checked, an unresolved V gene accounts for under half of them, and the cause for the rest is not known. The V and J calls and clone size are taken from that table; D and trimming were inferred from the DNA. The sample table holds roughly 200,000 clones, of which roughly 84% were seen once. The top ten clonotypes cover roughly 18% of the sample.

The junction shows trimming of 7 bases on V and 4 bases on J, plus 13 bases between the germline ends. The CDR3 runs 13 amino acids, cysteine and phenylalanine included. Just CDR3 DNA is preserved here, 39 bases in frame from base 1. CDR1 and CDR2 were assigned from the germline V gene (reference sequence) as LNHDA and SQIVND. One collaborating source in Seattle enrolled patients while the patients were actively infected and followed the patients over time throughout the course of disease. The collaborating institutions used their own protocols to collect whole blood in K2EDTA tubes. For TCRbeta analysis, collaborators shipped samples as frozen whole blood, isolated PBMCs, or DNA extracted from either of those sample types.

This receptor was identified in a person aged 70 to 80 with COVID-19, enrolled during active disease. The sequencing input was peripheral blood. The receptor chain draws on TRBV19 and TRBJ1-1, with TRBD1 perhaps the D gene, on 5 matching bases. Read as DNA, the sequence is TGTGCCAGTACCGCGACGGGGGGCACTGAAGCTTTCTTT. Its translation is CASTATGGTEAFF.